A single sample gave rise to the 19 T cell receptor beta chains below, sequenced in a study of T cell responses to AZD1222 COVID-19 vaccine. Profiling relied on immunoSEQ multiplex PCR, and the TCRdb table lists in-frame clones only, not all of them. The data show around 200,000 clones, more than 80% seen once. Specimen: peripheral blood, collected on day 0 of AZD1222 vaccination. The receptors stem from an adult in good health.

The chain uses TRBV5-4 and TRBJ1-1; 9 bases align to TRBD1. The germline CDR1 and CDR2 sequences are SGHNT and YYREEE (reference sequence). This CDR3 has 15 residues. J was trimmed by 6 bases and V by 5 bases; bases with no gene match: 11. CDR3 in amino acids: CASRQTGQGRSEAFF. CDR3 sequence (DNA): TGTGCCAGCAGACAAACCGGACAGGGGAGGTCTGAAGCTTTCTTT.

V and J are TRBV2 and TRBJ1-3; no clear D. Trimming pared 7 bases from V and 1 base from J, leaving 17 bases between. Germline assignment: CDR1 SNHLY and CDR2 FYNNEI. The CDR3 runs 16 residues. The CDR3 loop is CASIAEYMGSGNTIYF. CDR3 DNA sequence: TGTGCCAGCATCGCCGAATATATGGGATCTGGAAACACCATATATTTT.

The CDR3: CASNRQLRSGNTIYF. The CDR3 DNA reads TGTGCCAGTAATCGACAGCTTCGCTCTGGAAACACCATATATTTT. The V call is TRBV19, the J call TRBJ1-3; possible D gene TRBD1, 5 bases. V was trimmed by 7 bases and J by 0 bases, leaving 13 bases between them. CDR3 length: 15 amino acids. CDR1 and CDR2 from the germline V gene are LNHDA and SQIVND (reference sequence).

This sequence joins TRBV2 and TRBJ1-1; unclear D gene. V shed 4 bases and J shed 4 bases, with 10 bases lying between them. This CDR3 has 13 amino acids. Germline CDR1 SNHLY, CDR2 FYNNEI. The CDR3 is CASSVPGGTEAFF. CDR3 bases: TGTGCCAGCAGTGTACCGGGTGGCACTGAAGCTTTCTTT.

This chain connects TRBV5-4 to TRBJ2-5; D is undetermined. The ends were cut back, 1 base at V and 2 bases at J, with 12 bases in the middle. From germline, CDR1 is SGHNT and CDR2 YYREEE (reference sequence). The CDR3 is 15 amino acids. The chain's CDR3 is CASSLITTEQETQYF. In DNA form, the CDR3 reads TGTGCCAGCAGCTTGATCACAACAGAGCAAGAGACCCAGTACTTC.

This clone was observed a single time. The chain is built from TRBV7-9 and TRBJ1-1; weak D call: TRBD1 (5 bases). The germline V gene has CDR1 SEHNR and CDR2 FQNEAQ (reference sequence). V shed 7 bases and J shed 0 bases, with 12 bases lying between them. The CDR3 loop spans 14 amino acids. CDR3 nucleotides: TGTGCCAGCACCCTGGGGCATTTGAACACTGAAGCTTTCTTT. Protein product: CASTLGHLNTEAFF.

This clone appeared once. This chain uses TRBV27 with TRBJ2-3; unclear D gene. The CDR3 loop spans 13 amino acids. The V end lost 5 bases, the J end lost 5 bases, and 11 bases lay between the germline ends. Germline CDR1 MNHEY, CDR2 SMNVEV (reference sequence). CDR3 in amino acids: CASSPGTGDTQYF. The DNA of the CDR3 is TGTGCCAGCAGTCCTGGAACGGGAGATACGCAGTATTTT.

The CDR3 coding sequence is TGTGCCAGCAGTTACCAGGATCAGCCCCAGCATTTT. Its translation is CASSYQDQPQHF. This chain links TRBV2 with TRBJ1-5; D is ambiguous. V gave up 5 bases and J gave up 5 bases, with 7 bases separating them. Germline CDR1 and CDR2: SNHLY and FYNNEI. This CDR3 contains 12 residues.

The gene calls are TRBV12-5 and TRBJ1-2; D might be TRBD1 (6 bases). The CDR3 sequence is 19 residues long. Germline V gives CDR1 LGHNT, CDR2 FRNRAP. V was clipped by 0 bases and J by 6 bases, with 26 bases between them. The CDR3: CASGLVSSLSSGGVHGYTF. Here the CDR3 DNA reads TGTGCTAGTGGTTTGGTTTCGTCCCTGTCCAGCGGGGGCGTCCATGGCTACACCTTC.

V is TRBV30 and J is TRBJ2-7; the match to TRBD2 covers 7 bases. CDR3 size: 13 residues. Germline V CDR1 and CDR2: GTSNPN, SVGIG (reference sequence). Unmatched junction bases numbered 8, after V lost 2 bases and J lost 7 bases. Here the CDR3 DNA reads TGTGCCTGGAGTCTCTGGGAGGGCAGGGAGCAGTACTTC. Its translation: CAWSLWEGREQYF.

The J gene is TRBJ1-5, the V gene TRBV30, with D possibly being TRBD1 (5 bases). Per germline, CDR1 GTSNPN and CDR2 SVGIG (reference sequence). The CDR3 contains 13 residues. Trimming pared 2 bases from V and 5 bases from J, leaving 10 bases between. The CDR3 sequence is CAWSRQGDQPQHF. The CDR3 DNA follows: TGTGCCTGGAGTAGGCAGGGTGATCAGCCCCAGCATTTT. Using reference TRBV30 and TRBJ1-5 for the parts outside the CDR3, the full variable domain is SQTIHQWPATLVQPVGSPLSLECTVEGTSNPNLYWYRQAAGRGLQLLFYSVGIGQISSEVPQNLSASRPQDRQFILSSKKLLLSDSGFYLCAWSRQGDQPQHFGDGTRLSIL.

The chain carries TRBV5-4 and TRBJ2-3; 7 bases map to TRBD2. Trimming removed 4 bases from V and 4 bases from J; junction bases left unmatched: 15. CDR3 length: 17 amino acids. CDR1 is SGHNT and CDR2 is YYREEE in the germline V gene (reference sequence). The CDR3 bases are TGTGCCAGCAGCCCCCAAGGGAGAGCGGCGGGGGCAGATACGCAGTATTTT. Protein product: CASSPQGRAAGADTQYF.

The rearrangement uses TRBV6-5 and TRBJ2-7; tentative D call: TRBD1 (5 bases). CDR3 length: 14 amino acids. In germline, CDR1 is MNHEY, CDR2 SVGAGI. The ends were cut back, 4 bases at V and 2 bases at J, with 12 bases in the middle. The CDR3 nucleotides are TGTGCCAGCAGTTTGATGGACACCACCTACGAGCAGTACTTC. Amino acids: CASSLMDTTYEQYF.

The chain uses TRBV10-1 and TRBJ2-3; D gene uncertain. CDR1 is WNHNN, CDR2 SYGVQD, per germline (reference sequence). The CDR3 extends over 11 amino acids. V was cut by 2 bases and J by 6 bases, with 3 bases left in between. The chain's CDR3 is CASSEGDTQYF. CDR3 in DNA: TGCGCCAGCAGTGAGGGGGATACGCAGTATTTT.

The chain links TRBV28 to TRBJ1-5, with D possibly matching TRBD1 (5 bases). The V end was cut by 4 bases, the J end by 4 bases, with 11 bases between. The CDR3 sequence is 14 residues long. Germline V gene lookup returns CDR1 MDHEN and CDR2 SYDVKM. The CDR3 DNA follows: TGTGCCAGCAGTTCTACAGGCGGAAATCAGCCCCAGCATTTT. As protein: CASSSTGGNQPQHF.

The rearrangement uses TRBV3-1 (or the pseudogene TRBV3-2) and TRBJ1-2, with D unclear. Trimming shortened V by 1 base and J by 5 bases, and 8 bases separated the two germline ends. This CDR3 is built from 13 residues. The germline V gene has CDR1 LGHDT and CDR2 YNNKEL (reference sequence). This CDR3 reads CASSQGFQYGYTF. In nucleotides, the CDR3 is TGTGCCAGCAGCCAAGGGTTCCAGTATGGCTACACCTTC.

This clone has a handful of counts. This sequence joins TRBV20-1 and TRBJ1-1; tentative D call: TRBD1 (5 bases). CDR1 DFQATT and CDR2 SNEGSKA come from the germline V gene (reference sequence). Trimming took off 6 bases at V and 10 bases at J, with 15 bases between the two ends. The CDR3 consists of 11 residues. CDR3 protein: CSARQSGPAFF. CDR3 nucleotides: TGCAGTGCCAGACAGTCAGGACCAGCTTTCTTT.

The chain carries TRBV23-1 and TRBJ1-6, with 11 bases lining up with TRBD1. TRBV23-1 is an open reading frame, and its role is uncertain. Trimming cost V 3 bases and J 7 bases; bases outside gene matches: 5. The CDR3 is 16 residues long. For the CDR3, the DNA is TGCGCCAGCAGTCAGGTGGGACAGGGGGGGAATTCACCCCTCCACTTT. Its protein product is CASSQVGQGGNSPLHF.

With respect to this clone: The junction departs from germline at one end; a sequencing error may be responsible. The rearrangement uses TRBV6-5 and TRBJ1-2; 7 bases are a match to TRBD1. Germline loops: CDR1 MNHEY, CDR2 SVGAGI. This CDR3 has 15 residues. The CDR3 spells CASTYTGQFNDGYTF. For the CDR3, the DNA is TGTGCCAGTACATATACGGGACAGTTTAACGATGGCTACACCTTC.